This entry features one TCR beta chain sequence. Its antigen remains unidentified. The germline V and J ends were trimmed by 4 bases and 4 bases, with 10 bases remaining between them. Germline CDR1 SGHTA, CDR2 FQGNSA. This CDR3 has 14 residues. Some clones are missing from TCRdb's copy, which holds only in-frame ones; the method was immunoSEQ multiplex PCR. This sample yields around 81,000 clones, of which 80% to 95% are seen a single time; about 8% belongs to the top ten. The analysis combined second doses at about 4 or about 12 weeks. This sample was included in a study of T cell responses to AZD1222 COVID-19 vaccine. Study outcomes and limitations: In the spike-specific TCR repertoire, nearly half reportedly target unmutated variant regions.

This sequence originates from an adult who received the AZD1222 COVID-19 vaccine. Source: peripheral blood, taken 28 days after the second AZD1222 dose. The chain couples TRBV7-2 to TRBJ2-2; weak D call: TRBD2 (5 bases). CDR3 nucleotide sequence: TGTGCCAGCAGCTCCACGACTACCACCGGGGAGCTGTTTTTT. Translating gives CASSSTTTTGELFF.